This TCR beta chain was identified during a study of blood T cell repertoires in COVID-19. Profiling relied on immunoSEQ multiplex PCR, and the TCRdb table lists in-frame clones only, not all of them. Found here are 350,000 or so clones, approximately 90% of them singletons; the top ten hold 3.5% to 4%. The CDR3 runs to 16 residues. Germline CDR1 SQVTM, CDR2 ANQGSEA. The V end lost 6 bases, the J end lost 4 bases, and 24 bases lay between the germline ends. The TCR comes from a woman aged 55-69 years with COVID-19, enrolled during active disease. V is TRBV29-1 and J is TRBJ1-1, with D possibly matching TRBD1 (5 bases). Sequencing input: peripheral blood. The CDR3 loop reads CSVGWGLQDRSTEAFF. The CDR3 DNA reads as TGCAGCGTCGGCTGGGGATTACAGGATCGGAGCACTGAAGCTTTCTTT.